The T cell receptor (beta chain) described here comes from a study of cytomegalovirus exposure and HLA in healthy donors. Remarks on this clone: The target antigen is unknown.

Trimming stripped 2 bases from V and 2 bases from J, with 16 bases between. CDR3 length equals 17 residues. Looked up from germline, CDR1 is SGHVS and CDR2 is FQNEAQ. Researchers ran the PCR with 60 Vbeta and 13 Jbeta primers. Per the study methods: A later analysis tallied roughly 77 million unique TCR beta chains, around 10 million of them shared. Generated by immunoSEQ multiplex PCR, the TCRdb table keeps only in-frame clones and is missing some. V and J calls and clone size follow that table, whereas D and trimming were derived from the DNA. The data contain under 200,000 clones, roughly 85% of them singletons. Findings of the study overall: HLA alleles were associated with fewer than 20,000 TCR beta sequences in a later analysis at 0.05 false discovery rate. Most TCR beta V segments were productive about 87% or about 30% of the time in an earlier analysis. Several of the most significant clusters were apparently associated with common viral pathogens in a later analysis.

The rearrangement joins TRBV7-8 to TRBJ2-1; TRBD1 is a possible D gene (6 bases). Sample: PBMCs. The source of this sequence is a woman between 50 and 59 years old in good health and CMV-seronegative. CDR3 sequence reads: CASSLIQGNPTYNEQFF. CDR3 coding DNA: TGTGCCAGCAGCTTAATCCAGGGGAATCCAACCTACAATGAGCAGTTCTTC.